This is a list of T cell receptor beta chains from one sample in a study of T cells in Graves' hyperthyroidism and ophthalmopathy. TCRdb itself ran the multiplex PCR reads through MiXCR, one entry per CDR3 protein. The sample records around 250,000 distinct CDR3 sequences, roughly 14% being singletons. What was sequenced was blood. Source of these receptors: a middle-aged woman with Graves' hyperthyroidism that later progressed to Graves' ophthalmopathy. The CDR3 runs from the conserved cysteine through the conserved F or W. D genes are given only for firm matches. Part of the rows lack a size; the others show once, few, many or a class for expanded clones.

v_gene: TRBV3-1
abundance: many
d_gene: .
j_gene: TRBJ1-4
CDR3nt: TGTGCCAGCAGCCACACAGGGATAACTAATGAAAAACTGTTTTTT
CDR3aa: CASSHTGITNEKLFF

v_gene: TRBV5-1
abundance: few
d_gene: TRBD2
j_gene: TRBJ2-1
CDR3nt: TGCGCCAGCGGCTTGAATGCGGGACTAGCGCCGAACAATGAGCAGTTCTTC
CDR3aa: CASGLNAGLAPNNEQFF

v_gene: TRBV12-3/TRBV12-4
abundance: many
d_gene: .
j_gene: TRBJ2-6
CDR3nt: TGTGCCACCGAAGGTACAACCCGCTCTGGGGCCAACGTCCTGACTTTC
CDR3aa: CATEGTTRSGANVLTF

v_gene: TRBV7-9
abundance: many
d_gene: .
j_gene: TRBJ1-1
CDR3nt: TGTGCCAGCAGCCGGCGGGACATTAACACTGAAGCTTTCTTT
CDR3aa: CASSRRDINTEAFF

v_gene: TRBV7-9
abundance: .
d_gene: TRBD2
j_gene: TRBJ2-1
CDR3nt: TGTGCCAGCAGTTCTATTTGGGGGGGTTACAATGAGCAGTTCTTC
CDR3aa: CASSSIWGGYNEQFF

v_gene: TRBV7-2
abundance: many
d_gene: TRBD1
j_gene: TRBJ1-6
CDR3nt: TGTGGGGCCAGGGGGATCAATAACGATTCACCCCTCCACTTT
CDR3aa: CGARGINNDSPLHF

v_gene: TRBV28
abundance: many
d_gene: .
j_gene: TRBJ1-1
CDR3nt: TGTGCCAGCAGTTTATCACTGGGGTCTACTGAAGCTTTCTTT
CDR3aa: CASSLSLGSTEAFF

v_gene: TRBV28
abundance: many
d_gene: TRBD2
j_gene: TRBJ2-7
CDR3nt: TGTGCCAGCAGTTCCCCCCACAGGCTAGCGGGAGAGCAGTACTTC
CDR3aa: CASSSPHRLAGEQYF

v_gene: TRBV29-1
abundance: .
d_gene: .
j_gene: TRBJ2-3
CDR3nt: TGCAGCGTTGTTAGGACCACAGATACGCAGTATTTT
CDR3aa: CSVVRTTDTQYF

v_gene: TRBV2
abundance: .
d_gene: .
j_gene: TRBJ1-1
CDR3nt: TGTGCCAGCATCGAAGGACCGGTAAACACTGAAGCTTTCTTT
CDR3aa: CASIEGPVNTEAFF

v_gene: TRBV4-1
abundance: .
d_gene: .
j_gene: TRBJ2-7
CDR3nt: TGCGCCAGCAGCCAAGATCTAGGCAGCCCCTACGAGCAGTACTTC
CDR3aa: CASSQDLGSPYEQYF

v_gene: TRBV6-5
abundance: many
d_gene: TRBD2
j_gene: TRBJ2-7
CDR3nt: TGTGCCAGCAGTTATAGTCAAATAGCGGGTGTCTACGAGCAGTACTTC
CDR3aa: CASSYSQIAGVYEQYF

v_gene: TRBV20-1
abundance: many
d_gene: TRBD2
j_gene: TRBJ2-7
CDR3nt: TGCAGTGCTGGACTAGCCTACGAGCAGTACTTC
CDR3aa: CSAGLAYEQYF

v_gene: TRBV15
abundance: .
d_gene: TRBD1
j_gene: TRBJ2-1
CDR3nt: TGTGCCACCAAGGAGGGTAACCAGGGGGCGAGGAATGAGCAGTTCTTC
CDR3aa: CATKEGNQGARNEQFF

v_gene: TRBV11-2
abundance: many
d_gene: TRBD2
j_gene: TRBJ2-7
CDR3nt: TGTGCCAGCAGCTTAGTTAGGCTAGCGGGAGGGCCAAGCAACTACGAGCAGTACTTC
CDR3aa: CASSLVRLAGGPSNYEQYF

v_gene: TRBV11-1
abundance: many
d_gene: .
j_gene: TRBJ2-1
CDR3nt: TGTGCCAGCAGCTTAGCGTTATCTAAGCACGATGAGCAGTTCTTC
CDR3aa: CASSLALSKHDEQFF

v_gene: TRBV10-3
abundance: many
d_gene: .
j_gene: TRBJ2-3
CDR3nt: TGTGCCATCAATGAACGGAGGGAAGATACGCAGTATTTT
CDR3aa: CAINERREDTQYF

v_gene: TRBV19
abundance: many
d_gene: TRBD2
j_gene: TRBJ2-3
CDR3nt: TGTGCCAGTAGTATTCGTTTAGCGGGAGCGAACACAGATACGCAGTATTTT
CDR3aa: CASSIRLAGANTDTQYF

v_gene: TRBV20-1
abundance: many
d_gene: .
j_gene: TRBJ1-3
CDR3nt: TGCAGTGCTAGAGACGGTGGAAAACTGGGGCTTGGTAACACCATATATTTT
CDR3aa: CSARDGGKLGLGNTIYF

v_gene: TRBV5-6
abundance: once
d_gene: .
j_gene: TRBJ2-5
CDR3nt: TGTTCCAGCAGCTTGGGATTGGAGACCCAGTACTTC
CDR3aa: CSSSLGLETQYF

v_gene: TRBV12-3/TRBV12-4
abundance: few
d_gene: TRBD2
j_gene: TRBJ2-1
CDR3nt: TGTGCCAGCAGTTTTGTGGGAGGGCCTCTGAATGAGCAGTTCTTC
CDR3aa: CASSFVGGPLNEQFF

v_gene: TRBV27
abundance: many
d_gene: .
j_gene: TRBJ2-5
CDR3nt: TGTGCCAGCAGTTTATACAGGGAGAGGAAAGAGACCCAGTACTTC
CDR3aa: CASSLYRERKETQYF

v_gene: TRBV6-2/TRBV6-3
abundance: many
d_gene: .
j_gene: TRBJ1-1
CDR3nt: TGTGCCAGTAGGGGGGTCACTGAAGCTTTCTTT
CDR3aa: CASRGVTEAFF

v_gene: TRBV12-3/TRBV12-4
abundance: .
d_gene: .
j_gene: TRBJ1-3
CDR3nt: TGTGCCAGCAGGGGTAGGGGCTCTGGAAACACCATATATTTT
CDR3aa: CASRGRGSGNTIYF

v_gene: TRBV2
abundance: many
d_gene: .
j_gene: TRBJ2-1
CDR3nt: TGTGCCAGCAGTGACAAGCGAGAGACAGATGAGCAGTTCTTC
CDR3aa: CASSDKRETDEQFF

v_gene: TRBV27
abundance: many
d_gene: .
j_gene: TRBJ2-7
CDR3nt: TGTGCCAGCAGTCCCCGGACCAGACGGCAGCAGTACTTC
CDR3aa: CASSPRTRRQQYF

v_gene: TRBV5-1
abundance: many
d_gene: TRBD1
j_gene: TRBJ2-1
CDR3nt: TGCGCCAGCAGCTTTACAGGGGGCGCGCGGCTAAATGAGCAGTTCTTC
CDR3aa: CASSFTGGARLNEQFF

v_gene: TRBV6-1
abundance: many
d_gene: .
j_gene: TRBJ1-5
CDR3nt: TGTGCCAGCAGTGAAGGGAAAGGGGCCGCTCATCAGCCCCAGCATTTT
CDR3aa: CASSEGKGAAHQPQHF

v_gene: TRBV7-8
abundance: few
d_gene: .
j_gene: TRBJ2-7
CDR3nt: TGTGCCAGCAGCTTTTATGGCGAGCAGTACTTC
CDR3aa: CASSFYGEQYF

v_gene: TRBV7-9
abundance: once
d_gene: TRBD2
j_gene: TRBJ2-3
CDR3nt: TGTGCCAGCGTACTAGCGGGAGGTGGCACAGATACGCAGTATTTT
CDR3aa: CASVLAGGGTDTQYF

v_gene: TRBV3-1
abundance: few
d_gene: .
j_gene: TRBJ2-7
CDR3nt: TGTGCCAGCAGCCAGTCATACCAGCAGTACTTC
CDR3aa: CASSQSYQQYF

v_gene: TRBV27
abundance: .
d_gene: .
j_gene: TRBJ1-1
CDR3nt: TGTGCCAGCAGTTTAAAAAGAGGCTGGAACACTGAAGCTTTCTTT
CDR3aa: CASSLKRGWNTEAFF

v_gene: TRBV28
abundance: many
d_gene: .
j_gene: TRBJ2-6
CDR3nt: TGTGCCAGCACGACTGGGGCCAACGTCCTGACTTTC
CDR3aa: CASTTGANVLTF

v_gene: TRBV7-8
abundance: many
d_gene: TRBD2
j_gene: TRBJ2-7
CDR3nt: TGTGCCAGCAGCTTAGCGATCAGCGGGAGCTCCTACGAGCAGTACTTC
CDR3aa: CASSLAISGSSYEQYF

v_gene: TRBV7-6
abundance: few
d_gene: .
j_gene: TRBJ1-2
CDR3nt: TGTGCCAGCAGCTTAGAGGGCGGACCTAACTATGGCTACACCTTC
CDR3aa: CASSLEGGPNYGYTF

v_gene: TRBV12-3/TRBV12-4
abundance: .
d_gene: TRBD1
j_gene: TRBJ2-7
CDR3nt: TGTGCCAGCAGGTTCGACAGGGGAAGCTCCTACGAGCAGTACTTC
CDR3aa: CASRFDRGSSYEQYF

v_gene: TRBV6-2/TRBV6-3
abundance: many
d_gene: .
j_gene: TRBJ1-5
CDR3nt: TGTGCCAGCAGTTACTATGGTGGGGGCAATCAGCCCCAGCATTTT
CDR3aa: CASSYYGGGNQPQHF

v_gene: TRBV3-1
abundance: many
d_gene: .
j_gene: TRBJ1-1
CDR3nt: TGTGCCAGCAGCCAAGATTTGTATTCCTACGGGACTAACACTGAAGCTTTCTTT
CDR3aa: CASSQDLYSYGTNTEAFF

v_gene: TRBV11-2
abundance: few
d_gene: TRBD2
j_gene: TRBJ2-3
CDR3nt: TGTGCCAGCAGCTTTCGACTAGCGGGGGACACAGATACGCAGTATTTT
CDR3aa: CASSFRLAGDTDTQYF

v_gene: TRBV30
abundance: .
d_gene: TRBD2
j_gene: TRBJ2-5
CDR3nt: TGTGCCTGGACTGTTCGGGCGGGAGCGCAAGAGACCCAGTACTTC
CDR3aa: CAWTVRAGAQETQYF

v_gene: TRBV16
abundance: .
d_gene: .
j_gene: TRBJ2-1
CDR3nt: TGTGCCAGCAGCCAATCCGACAGATCCTATTACAATGAGCAGTTCTTC
CDR3aa: CASSQSDRSYYNEQFF

v_gene: TRBV7-3
abundance: many
d_gene: TRBD2
j_gene: TRBJ2-3
CDR3nt: TGTGCCAGCAGCACCATCCGCGGGAGCGGCACAGATACGCAGTATTTT
CDR3aa: CASSTIRGSGTDTQYF

v_gene: TRBV18
abundance: many
d_gene: .
j_gene: TRBJ2-3
CDR3nt: TGTGCCAGCTCACCAAGTGCTAGCACAGATACGCAGTATTTT
CDR3aa: CASSPSASTDTQYF

v_gene: TRBV4-1
abundance: many
d_gene: .
j_gene: TRBJ2-7
CDR3nt: TGCGCCAGCAGCCCGACTCTGGTGGCCTCCTACGAGCAGTACTTC
CDR3aa: CASSPTLVASYEQYF

v_gene: TRBV7-7
abundance: few
d_gene: TRBD2
j_gene: TRBJ2-5
CDR3nt: TGTGCTAGCAGCTTAGTGGCTAGCGGCCCAGAGACCCAGTACTTC
CDR3aa: CASSLVASGPETQYF

v_gene: TRBV12-3/TRBV12-4
abundance: many
d_gene: .
j_gene: TRBJ2-7
CDR3nt: TGTGCCAGCAGTTTAAATTCCAGGCCCGAGCAGTACTTC
CDR3aa: CASSLNSRPEQYF

v_gene: TRBV20-1
abundance: many
d_gene: .
j_gene: TRBJ2-7
CDR3nt: TGCAGTGCTAGTCTAATCCGGGAGTTCGCCTACGAGCAGTACTTC
CDR3aa: CSASLIREFAYEQYF

v_gene: TRBV7-9
abundance: many
d_gene: TRBD2
j_gene: TRBJ2-1
CDR3nt: TGTGCCAGCAGCTTAAATTCGGGGGGCAATGAGCAGTTCTTC
CDR3aa: CASSLNSGGNEQFF

v_gene: TRBV5-4
abundance: .
d_gene: .
j_gene: TRBJ2-1
CDR3nt: TGTGCCAGCAGCGGGGGGGCCCACGCATACAATGAGCAGTTCTTC
CDR3aa: CASSGGAHAYNEQFF

v_gene: TRBV27
abundance: .
d_gene: TRBD1
j_gene: TRBJ2-2
CDR3nt: TGTGCCAGCTGTTGGGACAGGGACGGTGCCGGGGAGCTGTTTTTT
CDR3aa: CASCWDRDGAGELFF

v_gene: TRBV6-5
abundance: many
d_gene: .
j_gene: TRBJ2-5
CDR3nt: TGTGCCAGCAGTTACTCTGTGGGGGCAGGTGAAGAGACCCAGTACTTC
CDR3aa: CASSYSVGAGEETQYF

v_gene: TRBV10-3
abundance: many
d_gene: TRBD1
j_gene: TRBJ2-1
CDR3nt: TGTGCCATCAGCCCGACAGGGGCTGTCGACAATGAGCAGTTCTTC
CDR3aa: CAISPTGAVDNEQFF

v_gene: TRBV6-5
abundance: .
d_gene: TRBD2
j_gene: TRBJ2-7
CDR3nt: TGTGCCAGCAGTTACGCCTGGGCGCGGGAGGCAGGAGAGCAGTACTTC
CDR3aa: CASSYAWAREAGEQYF

v_gene: TRBV2
abundance: many
d_gene: .
j_gene: TRBJ2-5
CDR3nt: TGTGCCAGCACGTCCTCTCCGACAGATCCGCAAGAGACCCAGTACTTC
CDR3aa: CASTSSPTDPQETQYF

v_gene: TRBV28
abundance: .
d_gene: .
j_gene: TRBJ2-7
CDR3nt: TGCGCCAGCAGCCACTCTACCGGGACCCAGAATTACGACGAGCAGTACTTC
CDR3aa: CASSHSTGTQNYDEQYF

v_gene: TRBV6-1
abundance: many
d_gene: .
j_gene: TRBJ2-6
CDR3nt: TGTGCCAGCAACCCGGGGGACGGGGCCAACGTCCTGACTTTC
CDR3aa: CASNPGDGANVLTF

v_gene: TRBV12-3/TRBV12-4
abundance: many
d_gene: .
j_gene: TRBJ2-1
CDR3nt: TGTGCCAGCAGTTTTGGTCAGCGCGGGATCTATGAGCAGTTCTTC
CDR3aa: CASSFGQRGIYEQFF

v_gene: TRBV6-5
abundance: .
d_gene: .
j_gene: TRBJ1-3
CDR3nt: TGTGCCAGCAGTTATCCCGGGGAGGCTTCTGGAAACACCATATATTTT
CDR3aa: CASSYPGEASGNTIYF

v_gene: TRBV4-1
abundance: many
d_gene: TRBD1
j_gene: TRBJ1-4
CDR3nt: TGCGCCAGCAGCCAACTACAGATCGGGACAGGGAATGAAAAACTGTTTTTT
CDR3aa: CASSQLQIGTGNEKLFF